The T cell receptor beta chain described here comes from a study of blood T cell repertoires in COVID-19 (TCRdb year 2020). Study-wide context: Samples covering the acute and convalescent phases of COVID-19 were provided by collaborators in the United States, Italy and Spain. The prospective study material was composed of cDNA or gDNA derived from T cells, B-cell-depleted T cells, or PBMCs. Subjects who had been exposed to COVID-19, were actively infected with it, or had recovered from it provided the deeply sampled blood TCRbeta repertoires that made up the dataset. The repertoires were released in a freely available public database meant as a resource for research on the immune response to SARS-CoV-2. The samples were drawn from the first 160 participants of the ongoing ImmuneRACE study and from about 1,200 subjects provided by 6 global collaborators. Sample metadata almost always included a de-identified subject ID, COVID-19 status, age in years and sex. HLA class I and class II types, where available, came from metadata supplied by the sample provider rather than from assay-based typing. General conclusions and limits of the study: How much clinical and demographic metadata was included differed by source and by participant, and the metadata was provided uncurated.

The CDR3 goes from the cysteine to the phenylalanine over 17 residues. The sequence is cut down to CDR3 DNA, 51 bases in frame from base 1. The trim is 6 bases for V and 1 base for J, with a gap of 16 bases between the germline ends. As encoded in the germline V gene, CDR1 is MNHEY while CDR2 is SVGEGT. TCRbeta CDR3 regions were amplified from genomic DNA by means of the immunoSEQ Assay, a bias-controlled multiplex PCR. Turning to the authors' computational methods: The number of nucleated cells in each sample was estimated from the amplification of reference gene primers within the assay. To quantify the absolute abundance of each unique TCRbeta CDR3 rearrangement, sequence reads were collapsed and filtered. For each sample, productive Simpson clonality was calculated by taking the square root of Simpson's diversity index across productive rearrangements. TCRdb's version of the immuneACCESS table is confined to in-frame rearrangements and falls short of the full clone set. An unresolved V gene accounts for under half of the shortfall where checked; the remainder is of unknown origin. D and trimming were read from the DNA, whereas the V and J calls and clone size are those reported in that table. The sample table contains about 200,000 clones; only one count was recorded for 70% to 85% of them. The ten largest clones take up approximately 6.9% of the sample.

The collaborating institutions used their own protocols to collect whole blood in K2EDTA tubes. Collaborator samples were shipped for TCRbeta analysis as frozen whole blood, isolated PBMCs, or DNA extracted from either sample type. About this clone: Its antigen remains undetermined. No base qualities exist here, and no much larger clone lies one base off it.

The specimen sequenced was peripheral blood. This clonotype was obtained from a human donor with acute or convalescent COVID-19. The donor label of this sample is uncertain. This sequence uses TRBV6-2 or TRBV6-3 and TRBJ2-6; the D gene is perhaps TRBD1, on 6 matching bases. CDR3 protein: CASSPALRGSGANVLTF. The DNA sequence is TGTGCCAGCAGCCCTGCCCTCAGGGGTTCTGGGGCCAACGTCCTGACTTTC.